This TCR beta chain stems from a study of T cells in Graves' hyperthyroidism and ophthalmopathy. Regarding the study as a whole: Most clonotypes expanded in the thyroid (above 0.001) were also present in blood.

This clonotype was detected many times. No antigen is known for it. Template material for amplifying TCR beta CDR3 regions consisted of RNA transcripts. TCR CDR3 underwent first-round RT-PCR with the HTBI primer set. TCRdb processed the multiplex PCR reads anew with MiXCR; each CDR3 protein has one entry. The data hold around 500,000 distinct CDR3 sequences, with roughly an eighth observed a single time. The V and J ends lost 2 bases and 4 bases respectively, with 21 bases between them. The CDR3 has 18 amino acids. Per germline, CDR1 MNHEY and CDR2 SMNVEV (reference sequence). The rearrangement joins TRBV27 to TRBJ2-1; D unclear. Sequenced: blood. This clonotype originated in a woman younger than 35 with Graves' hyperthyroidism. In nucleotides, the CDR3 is TGTGCCAGCAGTTTAAAGAATTCGGAGCGAAGACCGTACAATGAGCAGTTCTTC. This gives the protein CASSLKNSERRPYNEQFF.